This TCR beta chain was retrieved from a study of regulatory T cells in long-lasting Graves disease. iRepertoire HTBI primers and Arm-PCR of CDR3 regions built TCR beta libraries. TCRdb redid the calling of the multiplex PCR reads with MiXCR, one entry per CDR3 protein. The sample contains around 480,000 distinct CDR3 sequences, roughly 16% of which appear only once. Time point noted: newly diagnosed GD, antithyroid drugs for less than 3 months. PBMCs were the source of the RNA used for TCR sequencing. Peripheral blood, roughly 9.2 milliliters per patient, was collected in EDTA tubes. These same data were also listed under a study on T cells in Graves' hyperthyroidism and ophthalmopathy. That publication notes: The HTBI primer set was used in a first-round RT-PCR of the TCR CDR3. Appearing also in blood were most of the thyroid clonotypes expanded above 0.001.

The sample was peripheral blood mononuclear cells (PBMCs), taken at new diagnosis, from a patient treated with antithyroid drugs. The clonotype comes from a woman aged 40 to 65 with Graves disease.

CDR3 protein: CASSPPGGEAKNIQYF. CDR3 nucleotide sequence: TGTGCCAGCAGCCCCCCAGGAGGTGAAGCCAAAAACATTCAGTACTTC. This chain connects TRBV7-9 to TRBJ2-4; TRBD2 is a possible D gene (5 bases). The length of the CDR3 is 16 residues. Germline lookup yields CDR1 SEHNR and CDR2 FQNEAQ (reference sequence). Deletions cut 5 bases from V and 0 bases from J, with 14 bases between.